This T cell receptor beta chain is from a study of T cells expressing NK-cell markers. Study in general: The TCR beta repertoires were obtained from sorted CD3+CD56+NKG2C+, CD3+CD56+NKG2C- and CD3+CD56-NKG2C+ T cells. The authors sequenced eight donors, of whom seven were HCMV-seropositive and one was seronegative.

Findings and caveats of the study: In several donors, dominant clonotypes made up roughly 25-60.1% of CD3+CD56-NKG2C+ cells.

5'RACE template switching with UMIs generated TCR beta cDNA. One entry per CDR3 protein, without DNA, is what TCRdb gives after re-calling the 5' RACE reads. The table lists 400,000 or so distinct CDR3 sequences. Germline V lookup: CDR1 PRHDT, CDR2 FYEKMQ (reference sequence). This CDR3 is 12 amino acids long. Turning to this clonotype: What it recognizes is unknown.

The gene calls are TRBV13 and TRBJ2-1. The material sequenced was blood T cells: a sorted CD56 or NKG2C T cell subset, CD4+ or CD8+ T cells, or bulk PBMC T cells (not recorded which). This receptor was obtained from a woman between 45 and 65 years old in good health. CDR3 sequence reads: CASSLGSGLGFF.